This T cell receptor beta chain was sequenced in a study of Graves' ophthalmopathy and Graves' hyperthyroidism. V lost 2 bases to trimming and J lost 5 bases, with 16 bases between them. The CDR3 contains 15 residues. CDR1 and CDR2 from the germline V gene are SEHNR and FQNEAQ (reference sequence). As the template, RNA transcripts were used to amplify TCR beta CDR3 regions. A first-round RT-PCR used HTBI primers, followed by a second-round multiplex PCR. Each CDR3 protein gets one entry after TCRdb re-called the multiplex PCR reads with MiXCR. Among 400,000 to 500,000 distinct CDR3 sequences listed, around 21% were seen once. Of note for this clonotype: This may be a read error, as it is one base from a much larger clone.

The TCR was taken from a young woman with stable Graves' hyperthyroidism. The specimen sequenced was peripheral blood. The gene calls are TRBV7-9 and TRBJ2-7; either TRBD1 or TRBD2 may fit D (5 bases each). The CDR3 region is CASSLSQVRDDEQYV. CDR3 nucleotide sequence: TGTGCCAGCAGCTTATCCCAGGTCAGGGACGACGAGCAGTACGTC.